These 8 T cell receptor beta chains share one sample of origin, sequenced in a study of blood T cell repertoires in COVID-19. Produced via immunoSEQ multiplex PCR; TCRdb's table is partial and in-frame only. This table holds fewer than 350,000 clones, approximately 81% found once. Sequencing was carried out using PBMCs or T cells enriched from blood (not recorded which). Receptors originate from a woman aged 50 to 60 who had recovered from COVID-19.

This clone was recorded only once. The chain is built from TRBV11-2 and TRBJ2-7; 9 bases line up with TRBD1. Germline V gene lookup returns CDR1 SGHAT and CDR2 FQNNGV. V shed 2 bases and J 1 base; nucleotides not matched to a gene: 9. The CDR3 extends over 17 amino acids. CDR3 in amino acids: CASSLRFSGTGSYEQYF. Here the CDR3 DNA reads TGTGCCAGCAGCTTAAGGTTCTCCGGGACAGGGTCCTACGAGCAGTACTTC. The full variable domain, rest sourced from reference TRBV11-2 and TRBJ2-7, is EAGVAQSPRYKIIEKRQSVAFWCNPISGHATLYWYQQILGQGPKLLIQFQNNGVVDDSQLPKDRFSAERLKGVDSTLKIQPAKLEDSAVYLCASSLRFSGTGSYEQYFGPGTRLTVT.

This clone was counted between two and nine times. The J gene is TRBJ1-5, the V gene TRBV19; TRBD1 aligns across 7 bases. This CDR3 spans 15 amino acids. J lost 3 bases, V lost 3 bases, and 5 bases had no gene match. Germline CDR1 LNHDA, CDR2 SQIVND (reference sequence). The CDR3 sequence is CASSIDREFNQPQHF. DNA for the CDR3: TGTGCCAGTAGTATTGACAGGGAGTTCAATCAGCCCCAGCATTTT.

This clone has only a few counts. The gene calls are TRBV9 and TRBJ1-4, with 9 bases that match TRBD1. The CDR3 spans 16 residues. Germline trimming cut 2 bases from V and 7 bases from J; bases unmatched to any gene: 9. Germline CDR1 is SGDLS and CDR2 is YYNGEE. The chain's CDR3 is CASSVTTGGQGEKLFF. The CDR3 DNA reads as TGTGCCAGCAGCGTTACCACAGGGGGCCAGGGTGAAAAACTGTTTTTT.

This clone was seen just once. The V and J genes are TRBV3-1 (or the pseudogene TRBV3-2) and TRBJ2-5, with D possibly matching TRBD1 (5 bases). V shed 4 bases and J shed 0 bases, with 12 bases lying between them. Germline CDR1 reads LGHDT; CDR2 reads YNNKEL (reference sequence). This CDR3 is built from 15 residues. CDR3 sequence reads: CASSPQGWYQETQYF. As DNA, the CDR3 is TGTGCCAGCAGCCCCCAGGGTTGGTACCAAGAGACCCAGTACTTC.

The chain carries TRBV30 and TRBJ1-5; D is possibly TRBD1 (5 bases). Germline values: CDR1 GTSNPN, CDR2 SVGIG (reference sequence). The V end was cut by 5 bases, the J end by 2 bases, with 10 bases between. The CDR3 sequence is 13 residues long. DNA for the CDR3: TGTGCCTGGGCGGCGGGGGGCAATCAGCCCCAGCATTTT. Translation: CAWAAGGNQPQHF.

This clone was seen more than once but under ten times. The chain couples TRBV15 to TRBJ2-1, with 10 bases fitting TRBD1. The ends lost 3 bases at V and 5 bases at J; junction bases unmatched: 7. The CDR3 consists of 16 residues. Germline V gene sequence: CDR1 LNHNV, CDR2 YYDKDF (reference sequence). Here the CDR3 reads CATSSPRDRGDNEQFF. The CDR3 DNA follows: TGTGCCACCAGCAGCCCCCGGGACAGGGGTGACAATGAGCAGTTCTTC.

The chain has TRBV4-2 and TRBJ1-1, with a tentative D call TRBD1 (6 bases). Germline V gene lookup returns CDR1 LGHNA and CDR2 YNFKEQ. The germline V and J ends were trimmed by 0 bases and 5 bases, with 10 bases remaining between them. This CDR3 is built from 14 residues. For the CDR3, the DNA is TGTGCCAGCAGCCAAGATACAGGGTTTACTGAAGCTTTCTTT. Its protein is CASSQDTGFTEAFF.

V gene TRBV6-5 combines with J gene TRBJ1-3; a weak D match, TRBD1 (6 bases). The CDR3 loop spans 14 amino acids. Germline lookup yields CDR1 MNHEY and CDR2 SVGAGI. V lost 6 bases to trimming and J lost 4 bases, with 13 bases between them. The CDR3 DNA reads TGTGCCAGCAGCGCTGGTGACAGGGGAAACACCATATATTTT. It specifies CASSAGDRGNTIYF.